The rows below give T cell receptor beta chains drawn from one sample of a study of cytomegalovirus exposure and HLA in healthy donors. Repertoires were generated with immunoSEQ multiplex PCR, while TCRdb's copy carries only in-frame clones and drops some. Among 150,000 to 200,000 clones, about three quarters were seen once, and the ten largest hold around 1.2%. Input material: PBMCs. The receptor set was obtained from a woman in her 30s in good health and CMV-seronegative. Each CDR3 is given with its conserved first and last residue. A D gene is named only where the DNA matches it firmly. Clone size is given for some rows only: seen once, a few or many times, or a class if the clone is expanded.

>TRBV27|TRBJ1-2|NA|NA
CASSLNGGPGGYTF
TGTGCCAGCAGTTTGAACGGAGGCCCCGGGGGCTACACCTTC
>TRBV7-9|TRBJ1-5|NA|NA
CASTVDRQPQHF
TGTGCCAGCACCGTTGATAGACAGCCCCAGCATTTT
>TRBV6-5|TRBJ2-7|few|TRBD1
CASRGTGHYEQYF
TGTGCCAGCAGGGGGACAGGGCACTACGAGCAGTACTTC
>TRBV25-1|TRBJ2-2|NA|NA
CASTEGVGTGELFF
TGTGCCAGCACCGAGGGAGTGGGCACCGGGGAGCTGTTTTTT
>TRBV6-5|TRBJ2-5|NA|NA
CASSYETGNPGETQYF
TGTGCCAGCAGTTACGAAACAGGGAATCCAGGAGAGACCCAGTACTTC
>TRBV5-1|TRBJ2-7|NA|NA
CASSLPPQDEQYF
TGCGCCAGCAGCCTCCCCCCGCAGGACGAGCAGTACTTC
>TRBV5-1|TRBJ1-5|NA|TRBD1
CASSLDGTGYQPQHF
TGCGCCAGCAGCTTGGACGGGACAGGATATCAGCCCCAGCATTTT
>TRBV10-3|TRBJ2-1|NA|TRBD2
CAISLAGGPGLEQFF
TGTGCCATCAGTCTAGCGGGAGGCCCTGGATTGGAGCAGTTCTTC
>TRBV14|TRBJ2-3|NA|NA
CASSSRLADGTDTQYF
TGTGCCAGCAGCTCCAGGCTAGCTGACGGGACAGATACGCAGTATTTT
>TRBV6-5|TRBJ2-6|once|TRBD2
CASSYSGTGANVLTF
TGTGCCAGCAGTTATAGCGGGACTGGGGCCAACGTCCTGACTTTC